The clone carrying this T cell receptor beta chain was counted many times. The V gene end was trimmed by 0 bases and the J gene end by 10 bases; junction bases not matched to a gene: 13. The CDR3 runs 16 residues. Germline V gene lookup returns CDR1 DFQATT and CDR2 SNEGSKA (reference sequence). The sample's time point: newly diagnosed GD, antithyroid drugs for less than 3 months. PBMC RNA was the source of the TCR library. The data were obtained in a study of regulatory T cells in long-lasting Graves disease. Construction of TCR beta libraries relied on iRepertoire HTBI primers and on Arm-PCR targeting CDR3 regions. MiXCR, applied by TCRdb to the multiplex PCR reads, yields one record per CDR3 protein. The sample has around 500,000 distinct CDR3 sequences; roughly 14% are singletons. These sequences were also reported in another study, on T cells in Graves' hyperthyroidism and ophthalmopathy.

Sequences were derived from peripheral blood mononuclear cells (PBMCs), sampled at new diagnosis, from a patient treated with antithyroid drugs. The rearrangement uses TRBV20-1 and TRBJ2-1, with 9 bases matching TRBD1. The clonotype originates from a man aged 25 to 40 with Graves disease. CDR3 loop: CSARDRKQGANSEQFF. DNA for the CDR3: TGCAGTGCTAGAGATAGAAAACAGGGGGCTAACTCCGAGCAGTTCTTC.